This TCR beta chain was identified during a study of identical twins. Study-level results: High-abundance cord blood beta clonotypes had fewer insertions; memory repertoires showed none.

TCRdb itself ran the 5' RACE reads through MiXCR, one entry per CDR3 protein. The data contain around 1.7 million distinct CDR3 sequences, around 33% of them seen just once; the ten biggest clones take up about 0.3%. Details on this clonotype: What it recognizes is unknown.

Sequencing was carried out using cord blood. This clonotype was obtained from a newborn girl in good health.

CDR3 loop: CASSVATGRNTIYF. In DNA, the CDR3 is TGTGCCAGCAGCGTAGCGACGGGCCGAAACACCATATATTTT. The chain is built from TRBV9 and TRBJ1-3; no firm D call. Looked up from germline, CDR1 is SGDLS and CDR2 is YYNGEE. V shed 0 bases and J shed 5 bases, with 9 bases lying between them. The CDR3 spans 14 residues.